Below, 4 T cell receptor beta chains from the same sample are listed, as sequenced in a study of T cell responses to AZD1222 COVID-19 vaccine. TCRdb's table, derived via immunoSEQ multiplex PCR, lists solely in-frame clones and lacks some. This table has more than 85,000 clones, roughly 89% appearing once. Sequences were derived from peripheral blood, sampled 28 days after the second AZD1222 dose. The receptors were sampled from an adult who received the AZD1222 COVID-19 vaccine.

This clone showed up just once. This chain links TRBV6-5 with TRBJ2-1; perhaps TRBD2 as D (6 bases). Germline-derived CDR1 and CDR2 are MNHEY and SVGAGI. CDR3 length: 16 amino acids. V shed 0 bases and J shed 4 bases, with 13 bases lying between them. In nucleotides, the CDR3 is TGTGCCAGCAGTTACTCGAGCTTAGCGGCATACAATGAGCAGTTCTTC. Translated, it gives CASSYSSLAAYNEQFF.

J is TRBJ2-1 and V is TRBV28; D gene unclear. Germline V gene lookup returns CDR1 MDHEN and CDR2 SYDVKM. Between the trimmed V and J ends, which lost 2 bases and 12 bases, there was a span of 8 bases. The CDR3 consists of 11 residues. The CDR3 DNA reads as TGTGCCAGCAGTTTAGGGGAACGGCAGTTCTTC. Its translation is CASSLGERQFF.

The V gene is TRBV5-4, the J gene TRBJ1-2, with a weak D call TRBD1 (6 bases). Trimming removed 3 bases at V and 2 bases at J, with 17 bases between. CDR3 size: 16 residues. The germline gives CDR1 SGHNT, CDR2 YYREEE (reference sequence). CDR3 DNA: TGTGCCAGCAGCTCGGGACAACGGACGGTCAACTATGGCTACACCTTC. Protein product: CASSSGQRTVNYGYTF.

The chain has TRBV19 and TRBJ2-7; D may be TRBD1 (5 bases). Germline-derived CDR1 and CDR2 are LNHDA and SQIVND (reference sequence). V gave up 3 bases and J gave up 2 bases, with 8 bases separating them. The CDR3 is 13 residues long. The CDR3 is CASSMGQTYEQYF. Here the CDR3 DNA reads TGTGCCAGTAGTATGGGGCAGACCTACGAGCAGTACTTC.